The rows below give T cell receptor beta chains drawn from one sample of a study of T cell responses to AZD1222 COVID-19 vaccine. Method: immunoSEQ multiplex PCR; TCRdb's copy keeps in-frame clones and lacks some. The sample yields roughly 130,000 clones, approximately 90% seen once. The specimen comprised peripheral blood, sampled on day 0 of AZD1222 vaccination. These receptors were collected from an adult in good health. CDR3s include the opening cysteine and the closing phenylalanine or tryptophan. A D gene is named only where the DNA matches it firmly. Clone size is stated in some rows and not others, as once, few, many or a class when expanded.

-	14	TRBV7-9	TRBJ2-5	-	TGTGCCAGCAGCTTATGGGGAACTGGAGAGACCCAGTACTTC	CASSLWGTGETQYF
TRBD2	16	TRBV9	TRBJ2-5	few	TGTGCCAGCAGCCAGACTAGCGGGGGGGCCGGGGAGACCCAGTACTTC	CASSQTSGGAGETQYF
TRBD1	14	TRBV25-1	TRBJ2-7	-	TGTGCCAGCAGTGAATCGAACAGGGGCCACGAGCAGTACTTC	CASSESNRGHEQYF
-	14	TRBV28	TRBJ1-2	-	TGTGCCAGCAGTTTGGAGGGGGTTGGCTATGGCTACACCTTC	CASSLEGVGYGYTF
-	11	TRBV7-8	TRBJ2-7	-	TGTGCCAGCAGCCCTCAATACGAGCAGTACTTC	CASSPQYEQYF
-	16	TRBV9	TRBJ1-6	-	TGTGCCAGCAGCCCCGACGGCGGGTTCTGGGCTTCACCCCTCCACTTT	CASSPDGGFWASPLHF
TRBD1	15	TRBV5-1	TRBJ2-7	-	TGCGCCAGCAGCTTGGGCCCAGGGGGCGCGGGGGAGCAGTACTTC	CASSLGPGGAGEQYF
-	13	TRBV12-3/TRBV12-4	TRBJ2-1	once	TGTGCCAGCAGTTTACGGTCTACCAATGAGCAGTTCTTC	CASSLRSTNEQFF
-	16	TRBV5-4	TRBJ2-1	once	TGTGCCAGCAGCTTGGACGGGGGTTCCCCTTACAATGAGCAGTTCTTC	CASSLDGGSPYNEQFF
TRBD1	16	TRBV7-9	TRBJ1-4	once	TGTGCCAGCAGCACGATGGACAGGGGTCTCCATGAAAAACTGTTTTTT	CASSTMDRGLHEKLFF
-	15	TRBV4-3	TRBJ1-4	-	TGCGCCAGCAGCCAAGACAGGGGAACTAATGAAAAACTGTTTTTT	CASSQDRGTNEKLFF
TRBD1	16	TRBV4-1	TRBJ2-2	-	TGCGCCAGCAGCCGTCTGGGACAGGTGAACACCGGGGAGCTGTTTTTT	CASSRLGQVNTGELFF
-	12	TRBV28	TRBJ2-1	few	TGTGCCAGCACTCCTGGGGACAATGAGCAGTTCTTC	CASTPGDNEQFF
-	13	TRBV12-3/TRBV12-4	TRBJ2-2	-	TGTGCCAGCAGACCTAGGGTGACCGGGGAGCTGTTTTTT	CASRPRVTGELFF
-	13	TRBV30	TRBJ1-5	few	TGTGCCTGGAATACACCGAGCAATCAGCCCCAGCATTTT	CAWNTPSNQPQHF
-	13	TRBV14	TRBJ2-7	once	TGTGCCAGCAGCCACAACAGGACCTACGAGCAGTACTTC	CASSHNRTYEQYF
-	11	TRBV25-1	TRBJ2-7	-	TGTGCCAGCAGTGATCAGTGGTTACAGTACTTC	CASSDQWLQYF
TRBD1	16	TRBV7-2	TRBJ1-1	-	TGTGCCAGCAGCACTAACAGGGGGGTGCTGAACACTGAAGCTTTCTTT	CASSTNRGVLNTEAFF
-	12	TRBV7-3	TRBJ2-2	-	TGTGCCAGCGGCTCGGACACCGGGGAGCTGTTTTTT	CASGSDTGELFF
-	13	TRBV19	TRBJ2-5	-	TGTGCCAGTAGTACCACTTCGGGAGAGACCCAGTACTTC	CASSTTSGETQYF
-	16	TRBV6-1	TRBJ2-3	-	TGTGCCAGCAGTGACCAACGGGCCCCTAGCACAGATACGCAGTATTTT	CASSDQRAPSTDTQYF
-	14	TRBV24-1	TRBJ1-1	-	TGTGCCACCAGTGGTGACGGAGGGGAGCCTGAAGCTTTCTTT	CATSGDGGEPEAFF
TRBD2	18	TRBV28	TRBJ2-1	-	TGTGCCAGCAGTTCCACCGGGACTAGCGGGGGGGCTTTGAATGAGCAGTTCTTC	CASSSTGTSGGALNEQFF
TRBD2	15	TRBV9	TRBJ2-1	once	TGTGCCAGCAGCGTCGGGACTAGCGAGGCTCATGAGCAGTTCTTC	CASSVGTSEAHEQFF
-	11	TRBV20-1	TRBJ2-7	-	TGCAGTGCTAGAGCAAGGGGACACCGGCACTTC	CSARARGHRHF
-	14	TRBV27	TRBJ2-3	-	TGTGCCAGCAGTTTCAGCCGGGGCACAGATACGCAGTATTTT	CASSFSRGTDTQYF
-	16	TRBV6-1	TRBJ1-6	-	TGTGCCAGCAGTGAAGAGGGGTTCTCCAACTATTCACCCCTCCACTTT	CASSEEGFSNYSPLHF
-	15	TRBV6-5	TRBJ2-1	-	TGTGCCAGCAGTTACAAGGGGGACTCCTACAATGAGCAGTTCTTC	CASSYKGDSYNEQFF
-	18	TRBV4-1	TRBJ2-3	-	TGCGCCAGCAGCCAAGACTTATCGGGGCTCTCTAGCACAGATACGCAGTATTTT	CASSQDLSGLSSTDTQYF
-	15	TRBV28	TRBJ2-1	once	TGTGCCAGCAGTTTACTAGGACAAGGTAATGATGAGCAGTTCTTC	CASSLLGQGNDEQFF
-	11	TRBV29-1	TRBJ1-2	-	TGCAGCGCCCAACACAGCTATGGCTACACCTTC	CSAQHSYGYTF
-	13	TRBV12-3/TRBV12-4	TRBJ1-6	-	TGTGCCAGCAGTTTATGGCAAAATTCACCCCTCCACTTT	CASSLWQNSPLHF
-	16	TRBV7-8	TRBJ2-1	-	TGTGCCAGCAGCTTAGCAAGGCTAGCTCTTAACAATGAGCAGTTCTTC	CASSLARLALNNEQFF
-	14	TRBV5-1	TRBJ2-1	-	TGCGCCAGCAGCTTGGGACAAACATACAATGAGCAGTTCTTC	CASSLGQTYNEQFF
TRBD2	16	TRBV5-1	TRBJ2-3	-	TGCGCCAGCAGCTTGGGGGGACTAGCGGGCACAGATACGCAGTATTTT	CASSLGGLAGTDTQYF
TRBD1	17	TRBV27	TRBJ1-6	-	TGTGCCAGCAGTCAACCTAGGACAGGGGCCAGCGGTTCACCCCTCCACTTT	CASSQPRTGASGSPLHF
-	13	TRBV6-2/TRBV6-3	TRBJ2-7	-	TGTGCCAGCACCCCCCGGGACGCGGCCGAGCAGTACTTC	CASTPRDAAEQYF
-	15	TRBV12-5	TRBJ1-2	-	TGTGCTAGTGGTTTGGGAAGCGGGCAGAGCTATGGCTACACCTTC	CASGLGSGQSYGYTF
TRBD2	16	TRBV6-5	TRBJ2-7	-	TGTGCCAGCAGTTACTCATTGGGAGGGTCCAACTACGAGCAGTACTTC	CASSYSLGGSNYEQYF
-	12	TRBV12-3/TRBV12-4	TRBJ1-2	-	TGTGCCAGCAGTCTTTTCCGTGGAGGCTACACCTTC	CASSLFRGGYTF
-	13	TRBV27	TRBJ1-1	-	TGTGCCAGCAGTATCTGGGGAGGCACTGAAGCTTTCTTT	CASSIWGGTEAFF
TRBD2	15	TRBV5-1	TRBJ2-7	-	TGCGCCAGCAGCTTGGATGTAGCGGGGGGCAACGAGCAGTACTTC	CASSLDVAGGNEQYF
-	14	TRBV29-1	TRBJ2-7	once	TGCAGCGTTGTTTTCACAGGGAAACCCTACGAGCAGTACTTC	CSVVFTGKPYEQYF
-	11	TRBV29-1	TRBJ2-1	-	TGCAGCGTTGATCGGCTTCGAGAGCAGTTCTTC	CSVDRLREQFF
TRBD1	15	TRBV11-2	TRBJ2-1	-	TGTGCCAGCAGTCTTGGACAGGGCAGTTACAATGAGCAGTTCTTC	CASSLGQGSYNEQFF
-	16	TRBV7-2	TRBJ1-5	-	TGTGCCAGCAGCTTATTGGCAGGGGAAGCGGGTCAGCCCCAGCATTTT	CASSLLAGEAGQPQHF
-	13	TRBV12-3/TRBV12-4	TRBJ2-7	-	TGTGCCAGCAAGGGACGCGGCTCTTACGAGCAGTACTTC	CASKGRGSYEQYF
TRBD1	15	TRBV11-1	TRBJ2-5	-	TGTGCCAGCAGCTTATGGACAGGGAGCCAAGAGACCCAGTACTTC	CASSLWTGSQETQYF
TRBD2	14	TRBV5-6	TRBJ2-7	few	TGTGCCAGCAGCTACCGCGGACTAGCTTGGGAGCAGTACTTC	CASSYRGLAWEQYF
-	13	TRBV5-1	TRBJ2-7	-	TGCGCCAGCAGCTTCGGTGATTCCTACGAGCAGTACTTC	CASSFGDSYEQYF
-	14	TRBV29-1	TRBJ1-1	once	TGCAGCGTTCAACTCGTACGGATGAACACTGAAGCTTTCTTT	CSVQLVRMNTEAFF
-	16	TRBV18	TRBJ2-2	-	TGTGCCACCCCACAGTTTACAGCGGCGGGCACCGGGGAGCTGTTTTTT	CATPQFTAAGTGELFF
-	15	TRBV4-3	TRBJ2-3	-	TGCGCCAGCAGCCAAGAACTAGTGCGGGCAGATACGCAGTATTTT	CASSQELVRADTQYF
-	14	TRBV7-3	TRBJ1-2	-	TGTGCCAGCAGCACGGGCGGTCTTAACTATGGCTACACCTTC	CASSTGGLNYGYTF
-	14	TRBV19	TRBJ1-1	-	TGTGCCAGTAGTAAGACAGTATACAACACTGAAGCTTTCTTT	CASSKTVYNTEAFF
-	14	TRBV7-8	TRBJ2-7	-	TGTGCCAGCAGCCCCAATCGCCCCCCTTACGAGCAGTACTTC	CASSPNRPPYEQYF
TRBD1	14	TRBV19	TRBJ2-3	-	TGTGCCAGTAGTATAACAGGGGTAGGAGATACGCAGTATTTT	CASSITGVGDTQYF
TRBD1	17	TRBV28	TRBJ1-2	-	TGTGCCAGCAGACCTAGGGGAACCGGGACAGGCTACTATGGCTACACCTTC	CASRPRGTGTGYYGYTF